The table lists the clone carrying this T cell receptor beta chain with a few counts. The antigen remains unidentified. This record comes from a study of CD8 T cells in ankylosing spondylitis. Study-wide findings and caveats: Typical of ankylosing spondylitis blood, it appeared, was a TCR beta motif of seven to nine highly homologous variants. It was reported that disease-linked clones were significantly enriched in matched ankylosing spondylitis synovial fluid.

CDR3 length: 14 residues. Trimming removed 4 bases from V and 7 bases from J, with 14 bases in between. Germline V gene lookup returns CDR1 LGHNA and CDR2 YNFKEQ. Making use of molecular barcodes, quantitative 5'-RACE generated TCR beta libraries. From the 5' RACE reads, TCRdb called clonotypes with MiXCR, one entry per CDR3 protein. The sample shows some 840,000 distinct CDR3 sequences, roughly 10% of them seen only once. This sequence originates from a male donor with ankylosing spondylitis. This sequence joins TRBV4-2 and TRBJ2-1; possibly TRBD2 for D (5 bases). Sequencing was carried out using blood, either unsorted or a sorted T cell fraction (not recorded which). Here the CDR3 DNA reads TGTGCCAGCAGCCCAACGTCGGAGGATAATGAGCAGTTCTTC. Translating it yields CASSPTSEDNEQFF.